This T cell receptor (beta chain) comes out of a study of T cells in tumors after PD-1 blockade. For the study at large: Excluded were patients with checkpoint blockade, immunosuppressants, or radiotherapy or other anti-cancer therapy within 4 weeks. Study-wide findings and caveats: Blood contained about 38% of the tumor's TCR clonotypes.

This table comes from immunoSEQ multiplex PCR, and its TCRdb copy is limited to in-frame clones, with some not included. The repertoire holds over 5,000 clones, with 65% to 80% as singletons. A word on this clone: Its matching antigen is unknown.

Trimming pared 4 bases from V and 4 bases from J, leaving 13 bases between. The V gene's germline CDR1 is SGHDN and CDR2 FVKESK. This CDR3 has 14 amino acids. The rearrangement joins TRBV14 to TRBJ1-1; D not certain. This clonotype originated in a human donor with basal cell carcinoma. The material sequenced was tumor tissue, taken before anti-PD-1 treatment. CDR3 in amino acids: CASSLPGMTTEAFF. CDR3 bases: TGTGCCAGCAGCCTTCCTGGGATGACCACTGAAGCTTTCTTT. Drawing the rest from reference TRBV14 and TRBJ1-1, the complete variable domain is EAGVTQFPSHSVIEKGQTVTLRCDPISGHDNLYWYRRVMGKEIKFLLHFVKESKQDESGMPNNRFLAERTGGTYSTLKVQPAELEDSGVYFCASSLPGMTTEAFFGQGTRLTVV.